Listed here are 14 T cell receptor beta chains from one sample, sequenced in a study of tumor-infiltrating lymphocytes in primary liver carcinoma. Germline DNA was also extracted, with blood RNA taken from unsorted whole blood. From around 520 ng of total RNA, TCR beta-specific cDNA was reverse-transcribed using a constant-region primer. Generation of the TCR beta libraries relied on three nested multiplex PCR rounds using slightly modified ARM-PCR. With TRBV1-TRBV30 forward primers and a C-beta reverse primer, the first two PCR rounds were run for roughly 9 cycles each. Each CDR3 protein gets one entry after TCRdb re-called the multiplex PCR reads with MiXCR. The top ten clones hold under 8% of a sample with approximately 330,000 distinct CDR3 sequences, approximately 64% of them seen once. The specimen sequenced was peripheral blood. These receptors all stem from a man aged 35 to 55 with primary liver carcinoma and hepatitis B virus infection.

This clonotype showed up just once. At one end, the junction sequence differs from germline, possibly due to a read error. The chain has TRBV12-3 or TRBV12-4 and TRBJ2-2; D could derive from TRBD1 or TRBD2 (5 bases each). CDR3 length: 14 amino acids. The CDR3 loop is CASSRQSTPGELFF. The DNA for the CDR3 is TGTGCCAGCAGTCGACAGTCCACCCCCGGGGAACTGTTTTTT.

About this clonotype itself: The missing conserved phenylalanine or tryptophan at the end of this CDR3 makes a read error likely. This chain's CDR3 is CASSVGTSSGNEQFL. CDR3 DNA sequence: TGTGCCAGCAGCGTCGGGACTAGCTCCGGGAATGAGCAGTTCTTA. The chain employs TRBV11-2 and TRBJ2-1; 9 bases agree with TRBD2. Germline loops: CDR1 SGHAT, CDR2 FQNNGV. The V segment lost 5 bases and the J segment 7 bases; nucleotides outside the gene matches: 9. This CDR3 is 15 amino acids long.

About this clonotype: Sequence at one end of the junction differs from germline and may be a read error. The genes are TRBV6-1 and TRBJ2-2, with D possibly being TRBD2 (5 bases). Per germline, CDR1 MNHNS and CDR2 SASEGT. This CDR3 has 16 residues. CDR3 sequence (DNA): TGTGCCAGCAGTGACCCGTCGGGAAAGAACACCGGGGAACTGTTTTTT. This encodes CASSDPSGKNTGELFF.

About this clonotype itself: The CDR3 ends on some other residue instead of the conserved phenylalanine or tryptophan, so this is likely a read error. The chain carries TRBV11-2 and TRBJ1-5; D not certain. The CDR3 is 13 amino acids. CDR1 and CDR2 from the germline V gene are SGHAT and FQNNGV. CDR3 protein: CASSLALGQPQHI. The CDR3 DNA is TGTGCAAGCAGCTTGGCTCTGGGTCAGCCCCAGCATATT.

Points on this clonotype: A much larger clone is a single base away; this may be a read error. The rearrangement links TRBV30 to TRBJ2-1; D unresolved. Per germline, CDR1 GTSNPN and CDR2 SVGIG (reference sequence). The CDR3 has 13 amino acids. The CDR3 is CTWSAIHYNEQFF. In nucleotides, the CDR3 is TGTACCTGGAGTGCCATCCACTACAATGAGCAGTTCTTC.

The count of this clonotype is one. The chain has TRBV9 and TRBJ2-2; D perhaps matches TRBD1 (6 bases). The germline V gene encodes CDR1 SGDLS and CDR2 YYNGEE. Trimming took 4 bases from V and 3 from J, leaving 16 bases between them. CDR3 length: 16 amino acids. This CDR3 is CASSPRGRGDTGELFF. CDR3 coding DNA: TGTGCCAGCAGCCCCCGCGGCAGGGGAGACACCGGGGAGCTGTTTTTT.

There are many counts of this clonotype. The rearrangement uses TRBV11-3 and TRBJ1-1; D call uncertain. V was shortened by 4 bases and J by 4 bases, with 10 bases between the two germline ends. The CDR3 is 13 residues long. Germline V gives CDR1 SGHNT, CDR2 YENEEA. This CDR3 is CASSYSRFTEAFF. The CDR3 nucleotides read TGTGCCAGCAGCTATAGTAGGTTCACTGAAGCTTTCTTT.

This clonotype was counted ten times or more. Here the CDR3 DNA reads TGTGCCAGCAGCATCTCCCGCCCGGACACTGAAGCTTTCTTT. This translates into CASSISRPDTEAFF. The chain links TRBV6-1 to TRBJ1-1; D gene uncertain. V was pared by 6 bases and J by 3 bases, with 14 bases between. The CDR3 is 14 amino acids. Germline lookup yields CDR1 MNHNS and CDR2 SASEGT.

The V call is TRBV5-1, the J call TRBJ2-1, with D uncertain. This CDR3 spans 13 amino acids. V dropped 2 bases and J dropped 8 bases, with 11 bases sitting between them. Germline V gene sequence: CDR1 SGHRS, CDR2 YFSETQ. Here the CDR3 reads CASSLVGSHEQFF. The CDR3 DNA reads as TGCGCCAGCAGCTTAGTTGGATCCCATGAGCAGTTCTTC.

Turning to this clonotype: Since a much larger clone is just one base distant, this may be a read error. This CDR3 fails to terminate in the conserved phenylalanine or tryptophan, so it likely reflects a read error. The V gene is TRBV10-3, the J gene TRBJ2-7; 9 nucleotides align to TRBD1. Germline CDR1 and CDR2: ENHRY and SYGVKD. The CDR3 covers 13 residues. V shed 7 bases, J shed 4 bases, and the junction held 5 bases outside the gene matches. The CDR3 DNA follows: TGTGCCATCACTCAGGACAGGGGATACGAGCAGTACATC. It is translated as CAITQDRGYEQYI.

With respect to this clonotype: One junction end disagrees with the germline gene, perhaps due to a read error. V is TRBV28 and J is TRBJ2-2; a possible D gene is TRBD2 (6 bases). The CDR3 runs 14 residues. The germline V gene has CDR1 MDHEN and CDR2 SYDVKM. CDR3 DNA: TGTGCCAGCAGTGCGGGGAGTCGGACCGGGGAACTGTTTTTT. Translating it yields CASSAGSRTGELFF.

Regarding this clonotype: The CDR3 end shows no conserved phenylalanine or tryptophan, and so a read error is likely. The chain has TRBV11-2 and TRBJ1-2; 9 nucleotides agree with TRBD1. Germline CDR1 and CDR2: SGHAT and FQNNGV. The CDR3 has 15 amino acids. J gave up 8 bases and V 5 bases, and 12 bases lay outside the gene matches. CDR3 nucleotides: TGTGCCAGCAGCCATACAGGGGGCTCCTCCCCAGGCTACACCTCC. Translating gives CASSHTGGSSPGYTS.

The chain joins TRBV19 to TRBJ2-7, with D hard to call. Trimming shortened V by 1 base and J by 2 bases, and 9 bases separated the two germline ends. Germline V gene sequence: CDR1 LNHDA, CDR2 SQIVND (reference sequence). The CDR3 has 14 amino acids. The CDR3 loop reads CASSIGGDTYEQYF. The DNA for the CDR3 is TGTGCCAGTAGTATAGGTGGGGATACCTACGAGCAGTACTTC.

The genes are TRBV28 and TRBJ2-7; D gene ambiguous. The V end lost 6 bases, the J end lost 6 bases, and 12 bases lay between the germline ends. The germline gives CDR1 MDHEN, CDR2 SYDVKM. The CDR3 spans 12 residues. The CDR3 loop is CASRPSTGEQYF. The DNA for the CDR3 is TGTGCCAGCAGGCCCTCTACGGGCGAGCAGTACTTC.